Shown below are 32 T cell receptor beta chains from a single sample sequenced in a study of long-term antiretroviral therapy in people with HIV. Survey level was the resolution at which the v3.0 immunoSEQ assay ran. Using immunoSEQ multiplex PCR, the repertoire was profiled, and TCRdb retains in-frame clones only, with some absent. Of about 20,000 clones in the sample, roughly 86% were seen once. Sequenced here: unsorted PBMCs, sampled 1.3 years after starting antiretroviral therapy. The receptors derive from a man aged 60 to 69 with HIV.

The count of this clone is one. The rearrangement links TRBV10-3 to TRBJ2-1; D remains unclear. Between the trimmed V and J ends, which lost 7 bases and 8 bases, there was a span of 9 bases. The CDR3 has 11 amino acids. Per the germline V gene, CDR1 is ENHRY and CDR2 is SYGVKD. CDR3 in DNA: TGTGCCATCACCAAGGCGGATGAGCAGTTCTTC. This translates into CAITKADEQFF.

The chain carries TRBV13 and TRBJ2-2; D not certain. Germline V gives CDR1 PRHDT, CDR2 FYEKMQ (reference sequence). The V gene lost 9 bases and the J gene lost 0 bases, with 17 bases spanning the gap. This CDR3 has 16 amino acids. The CDR3 protein is CASALFGATNTGELFF. The CDR3 coding sequence is TGTGCCAGTGCCCTCTTTGGCGCAACGAACACCGGGGAGCTGTTTTTT. The variable domain in full, completed from reference TRBV13 and TRBJ2-2, reads AAGVIQSPRHLIKEKRETATLKCYPIPRHDTVYWYQQGPGQDPQFLISFYEKMQSDKGSIPDRFSAQQFSDYHSELNMSSLELGDSALYFCASALFGATNTGELFFGEGSRLTVL.

The rearrangement links TRBV13 to TRBJ1-2; D unresolved. CDR1 PRHDT and CDR2 FYEKMQ come from the germline V gene (reference sequence). The ends were cut back, 0 bases at V and 3 bases at J, with 8 bases in the middle. The CDR3 has 14 amino acids. This CDR3 is CASSLGVSDYGYTF. CDR3 nucleotides: TGTGCCAGCAGCTTAGGCGTCAGTGACTATGGCTACACCTTC.

This chain uses TRBV4-2 with TRBJ2-7, with TRBD1 matching 11 bases. Germline assignment: CDR1 LGHNA and CDR2 YNFKEQ. The V and J ends lost 2 bases and 6 bases, in that order; junction bases with no gene match: 9. This CDR3 is built from 16 residues. CDR3 nucleotides: TGTGCCAGCAGCCAACCGCCGGGACAGGGGGGTCTCGAGCAGTACTTC. Its translation: CASSQPPGQGGLEQYF.

The rearrangement uses TRBV7-8 and TRBJ2-7, with 7 bases aligning to TRBD1. The germline V gene has CDR1 SGHVS and CDR2 FQNEAQ. The length of the CDR3 is 14 residues. Trimming cost V 3 bases and J 6 bases; bases outside gene matches: 8. The CDR3 here is CASSFQPTGVEQYF. The DNA for the CDR3 is TGTGCCAGCAGCTTTCAGCCCACAGGGGTCGAGCAGTACTTC.

The chain couples TRBV18 to TRBJ2-3; TRBD1 aligns across 10 bases. V was clipped by 3 bases and J by 2 bases; unmatched bases: 2. The CDR3 sequence is 15 residues long. CDR1 is KGHSH, CDR2 LQKENI, per germline. The CDR3 coding sequence is TGTGCCAGCTCACCGGGACAGGGGACCACAGATACGCAGTATTTT. As protein: CASSPGQGTTDTQYF.

The chain joins TRBV10-3 to TRBJ1-3, with D maybe TRBD1 (6 bases). Germline V lookup: CDR1 ENHRY, CDR2 SYGVKD. There are 14 residues in the CDR3. The germline V and J ends were trimmed by 3 bases and 4 bases, with 10 bases remaining between them. The CDR3 DNA sequence: TGTGCCATCAGTGAACAGGGTTCAGGAAACACCATATATTTT. It specifies CAISEQGSGNTIYF.

The CDR3 nucleotides are TGTGCCAGCAGAGATGCTCGACAGGGGTACAATGAGCAGTTCTTC. Protein product: CASRDARQGYNEQFF. The gene calls are TRBV5-4 and TRBJ2-1; 8 bases agree with TRBD1. This CDR3 comprises 15 residues. CDR1 and CDR2 from the germline V gene are SGHNT and YYREEE (reference sequence). J was trimmed by 4 bases and V by 5 bases; bases with no gene match: 8.

The J gene is TRBJ1-2, the V gene TRBV19; D call uncertain. The CDR3 has 16 residues. V was shortened by 1 base and J by 7 bases, with 19 bases between the two germline ends. The germline V gene encodes CDR1 LNHDA and CDR2 SQIVND (reference sequence). The CDR3 region is CASSIAQPRGRGGYTF. As DNA, the CDR3 is TGTGCCAGTAGTATAGCCCAGCCCCGGGGTCGGGGTGGCTACACCTTC.

The chain joins TRBV25-1 to TRBJ2-7, with D unclear. The V gene's germline CDR1 is MGHDK and CDR2 SYGVNS. This CDR3 is built from 11 residues. Trimming took off 4 bases at V and 7 bases at J, with 8 bases between the two ends. The CDR3 region has the DNA TGTGCCAGCAGTGTGCTGCATGAGCAGTACTTC. Translated: CASSVLHEQYF.

This clone showed up just a few times. The J gene is TRBJ2-7, the V gene TRBV4-1, with TRBD1 matching over 7 bases. The V gene's germline CDR1 is MGHRA and CDR2 YSYEKL. The V and J ends lost 5 bases and 3 bases, in that order; junction bases with no gene match: 7. CDR3 length: 14 residues. The DNA for the CDR3 is TGCGCCAGCAGCTTTCGACAGGGAAACTACGAGCAGTACTTC. It is translated as CASSFRQGNYEQYF.

This chain uses TRBV30 with TRBJ2-3; 7 positions match TRBD1. After removal of 4 bases from V and 4 bases from J, the junction contained 11 bases not matched to a gene. The CDR3 has 15 amino acids. CDR1 is GTSNPN and CDR2 is SVGIG in the germline V gene (reference sequence). CDR3 in DNA: TGTGCCTGGATCCTAGGGGGCAGTTCCGCAGATACGCAGTATTTT. It translates to CAWILGGSSADTQYF. Full variable domain (missing parts from reference TRBV30 and TRBJ2-3): SQTIHQWPATLVQPVGSPLSLECTVEGTSNPNLYWYRQAAGRGLQLLFYSVGIGQISSEVPQNLSASRPQDRQFILSSKKLLLSDSGFYLCAWILGGSSADTQYFGPGTRLTVL.

This chain connects TRBV4-3 to TRBJ2-7; D unresolved. The germline V gene encodes CDR1 LGHNA and CDR2 YSLEER. V lost 3 bases and J 0 bases, leaving 6 bases between the germline ends. The CDR3 sequence is 13 residues long. The CDR3 DNA reads TGCGCCAGCAGCCACCAGCCCTCCTACGAGCAGTACTTC. Amino acid sequence: CASSHQPSYEQYF.

This clone appeared a few times. The V call is TRBV18, the J call TRBJ1-6; a weak D match, TRBD1 (6 bases). The CDR3 is 15 residues long. V lost 2 bases to trimming and J lost 7 bases, with 12 bases between them. Germline V gene lookup returns CDR1 KGHSH and CDR2 LQKENI. DNA of the CDR3: TGTGCCAGCTCACCATCGACAGGCCTCAATTCACCCCTCCACTTT. This gives the protein CASSPSTGLNSPLHF. The full variable domain, in which reference TRBV18 and TRBJ1-6 provide the parts outside the CDR3, is NAGVMQNPRHLVRRRGQEARLRCSPMKGHSHVYWYRQLPEEGLKFMVYLQKENIIDESGMPKERFSAEFPKEGPSILRIQQVVRGDSAAYFCASSPSTGLNSPLHFGNGTRLTVT.

V is TRBV7-9 and J is TRBJ2-4, with D possibly being TRBD1 (5 bases). The germline CDR1 and CDR2 sequences are SEHNR and FQNEAQ (reference sequence). With 4 bases removed from V and 0 bases from J, the gap between germline ends came to 19 bases. The CDR3 spans 18 residues. The CDR3 sequence: CASSSDILRGIAKNIQYF. For the CDR3, the DNA is TGTGCCAGCAGCTCGGACATCCTGCGTGGAATAGCCAAAAACATTCAGTACTTC. The whole variable domain, remainder taken from reference TRBV7-9 and TRBJ2-4, is DTGVSQNPRHKITKRGQNVTFRCDPISEHNRLYWYRQTLGQGPEFLTYFQNEAQLEKSRLLSDRFSAERPKGSFSTLEIQRTEQGDSAMYLCASSSDILRGIAKNIQYFGAGTRLSVL.

Written as DNA, the CDR3 is TGTGCCAGCAGCCCCCTCAGCGGTGAGCAGTTCTTC. Protein: CASSPLSGEQFF. The chain recombines TRBV5-5 with TRBJ2-1; D might be TRBD2 (5 bases). Trimming stripped 4 bases from V and 9 bases from J, with 11 bases between. Germline assignment: CDR1 SGHKS and CDR2 YYEKEE (reference sequence). This CDR3 is 12 amino acids long.

This clone appeared a single time. This sequence joins TRBV18 and TRBJ2-7; 7 nucleotides match TRBD1. Germline CDR1 is KGHSH and CDR2 is LQKENI. V was pared by 2 bases and J by 3 bases, with 4 bases of the junction left unmatched. The CDR3 is made up of 14 amino acids. CDR3 bases: TGTGCCAGCTCACCAGGGACAGAAATCTACGAGCAGTACTTC. This codes for CASSPGTEIYEQYF.

This chain joins TRBV15 and TRBJ1-2; maybe TRBD1 (6 bases). Germline CDR1 and CDR2: LNHNV and YYDKDF (reference sequence). This CDR3 has 15 amino acids. V lost 1 base to trimming and J lost 6 bases, with 15 bases between them. The chain's CDR3 is CATSRVPRGADGYTF. As DNA, the CDR3 is TGTGCCACCAGCAGAGTACCTAGGGGGGCAGATGGCTACACCTTC.

This clone was seen more than once but under ten times. In DNA, the CDR3 is TGTGCCAGCAGTGCCTGGGATCAGCCCCAGCATTTT. Amino acid sequence: CASSAWDQPQHF. The rearrangement uses TRBV2 and TRBJ1-5; no definite D call. This CDR3 comprises 12 residues. With 4 bases removed from V and 5 bases from J, the gap between germline ends came to 6 bases. In germline, CDR1 is SNHLY, CDR2 FYNNEI.

The J gene is TRBJ1-2, the V gene TRBV10-3; D call uncertain. V shed 10 bases and J shed 3 bases, with 24 bases lying between them. This CDR3 is built from 16 residues. CDR1 is ENHRY, CDR2 SYGVKD, per germline. CDR3 in amino acids: CASQDPARVLDYGYTF. The CDR3 nucleotides read TGTGCCAGCCAAGACCCGGCACGGGTCCTAGACTATGGCTACACCTTC.

The chain recombines TRBV6-5 with TRBJ1-5; 7 bases match TRBD1. Germline values: CDR1 MNHEY, CDR2 SVGAGI. J gave up 2 bases and V 4 bases, and 5 bases lay outside the gene matches. This CDR3 has 15 amino acids. CDR3 amino acids: CASSLGGGGNQPQHF. The CDR3 coding sequence is TGTGCCAGCAGTTTGGGAGGGGGCGGCAATCAGCCCCAGCATTTT.

The rearrangement links TRBV2 to TRBJ1-5; 7 positions match TRBD1. The germline V gene has CDR1 SNHLY and CDR2 FYNNEI. The CDR3 runs 15 residues. V gave up 6 bases and J gave up 7 bases; unmatched junction bases: 12. Written as DNA, the CDR3 is TGTGCCAGCAGCACGGGGCAGGGGGTCGGGCAGCCCCAGCATTTT. Its translation: CASSTGQGVGQPQHF.

The chain uses TRBV7-2 and TRBJ1-6; perhaps TRBD1 as D (5 bases). V was shortened by 5 bases and J by 7 bases, with 18 bases between the two germline ends. This CDR3 is built from 16 residues. CDR1 is SGHTA and CDR2 is FQGNSA in the germline V gene. DNA for the CDR3: TGTGCCAGCAGCCCCGGTACGGGGGAGTGGAATTCACCCCTCCACTTT. This translates into CASSPGTGEWNSPLHF. The complete variable domain, with remaining parts taken from reference TRBV7-2 and TRBJ1-6, reads GAGVSQSPSNKVTEKGKDVELRCDPISGHTALYWYRQSLGQGLEFLIYFQGNSAPDKSGLPSDRFSAERTGGSVSTLTIQRTQQEDSAVYLCASSPGTGEWNSPLHFGNGTRLTVT.

V gene TRBV2 combines with J gene TRBJ1-1; 10 nucleotides align to TRBD1. This CDR3 is 15 amino acids long. Germline CDR1 and CDR2: SNHLY and FYNNEI. V dropped 6 bases and J dropped 4; count of bases not matched to a gene: 8. This CDR3 is CASRPRDRGSTEAFF. The CDR3 DNA follows: TGTGCCAGCAGACCCCGGGACAGGGGCAGCACTGAAGCTTTCTTT.

CDR3 DNA sequence: TGTGCCACCAGCAGAGATCAGAGCAGGAACCTTGAAGCTTTCTTT. Protein sequence: CATSRDQSRNLEAFF. The chain links TRBV15 to TRBJ1-1; D is uncertain. The CDR3 runs 15 residues. Trimming shortened V by 0 bases and J by 7 bases, and 15 bases separated the two germline ends. CDR1 is LNHNV, CDR2 YYDKDF, per germline (reference sequence). Looking up the rest from reference TRBV15 and TRBJ1-1 gives the full variable domain: DAMVIQNPRYQVTQFGKPVTLSCSQTLNHNVMYWYQQKSSQAPKLLFHYYDKDFNNEADTPDNFQSRRPNTSFCFLDIRSPGLGDTAMYLCATSRDQSRNLEAFFGQGTRLTVV.

This chain joins TRBV20-1 and TRBJ1-2, with D maybe TRBD1 (6 bases). The germline V and J ends were trimmed by 5 bases and 6 bases, with 10 bases remaining between them. This CDR3 spans 11 amino acids. Germline CDR1 and CDR2: DFQATT and SNEGSKA (reference sequence). The CDR3 sequence: CSAGDTHGYTF. CDR3 nucleotides: TGCAGTGCTGGGGACACCCATGGCTACACCTTC.

V is TRBV6-5 and J is TRBJ1-2; TRBD1 agrees at 7 bases. V trimming: 7 bases; J trimming: 4 bases; junction bases outside the gene matches: 9. Germline values: CDR1 MNHEY, CDR2 SVGAGI. This CDR3 region has 14 residues. CDR3 DNA: TGTGCCAGCACCCGGACAGGCGACTTCTATGGCTACACCTTC. The encoded protein is CASTRTGDFYGYTF.

The chain uses TRBV2 and TRBJ1-5; 11 positions agree with TRBD1. The CDR3 runs to 15 residues. V was pared by 0 bases and J by 9 bases, with 4 bases of the junction left unmatched. Germline lookup yields CDR1 SNHLY and CDR2 FYNNEI. CDR3 DNA sequence: TGTGCCAGCAGTGAAGCTCCGGGACAGGGGGGGCCCCAGCATTTT. Protein sequence: CASSEAPGQGGPQHF.

The V and J genes are TRBV7-8 and TRBJ2-7, with TRBD1 matching over 8 bases. Trimming removed 5 bases from V and 3 bases from J; junction bases left unmatched: 3. CDR3 size: 13 residues. Germline CDR1 is SGHVS and CDR2 is FQNEAQ. CDR3: CASSPGTGYEQYF. In DNA, the CDR3 is TGTGCCAGCAGCCCCGGGACAGGCTACGAGCAGTACTTC.

The chain carries TRBV7-9 and TRBJ1-1, with 8 nucleotides matching TRBD1. Germline V gene sequence: CDR1 SEHNR, CDR2 FQNEAQ (reference sequence). This CDR3 spans 16 amino acids. V lost 0 bases and J lost 7; bases outside the gene matches: 10. As DNA, the CDR3 is TGTGCCAGCAGCTTAGCGCTGGCAGGGGGCGAGGTTGAAGCTTTCTTT. Protein: CASSLALAGGEVEAFF.

This sequence joins TRBV29-1 and TRBJ2-1; 7 nucleotides line up with TRBD2. Germline loops: CDR1 SQVTM, CDR2 ANQGSEA. The V and J ends lost 7 bases and 12 bases, in that order; junction bases with no gene match: 9. The CDR3 extends over 11 amino acids. CDR3 in amino acids: CSDLSGVRQFF. The CDR3 DNA is TGCAGCGATTTGAGCGGGGTGCGGCAGTTCTTC.

Here the CDR3 reads CASSSTSTGQYF. The CDR3 nucleotides read TGTGCCAGCAGTTCAACGTCGACAGGACAGTACTTC. The chain has TRBV7-9 and TRBJ2-7; D is perhaps TRBD1 (6 bases). Deletions cut 6 bases from V and 10 bases from J, with 16 bases between. Germline-derived CDR1 and CDR2 are SEHNR and FQNEAQ (reference sequence). The CDR3 loop spans 12 amino acids.